One sample yielded the 29 T cell receptor beta chains listed below, sequenced in a study of blood T cell repertoires in COVID-19 (dated by TCRdb to 2019 to 2021). Libraries were built with the immunoSEQ multiplex PCR assay. TCRdb took over this immuneACCESS table, retaining in-frame rearrangements with V and J assigned. Such tables are incomplete; in checked studies, under half of the missing clones stem from an unresolved V gene, and the remainder is unexplained. The sample has about 70,000 clones on record, approximately 75% of them singletons. Of the sample, about 6% falls within the top ten clones. Sequencing was done on a sample of peripheral blood. The receptors originated from a woman between 55 and 75 years old with acute or convalescent COVID-19.

V usage is TRBV5-1 and J usage is TRBJ1-1; no clear D gene. Trimming took off 3 bases at V and 0 bases at J, with 9 bases between the two ends. This CDR3 region has 14 residues. The germline V gene encodes CDR1 SGHRS and CDR2 YFSETQ. The CDR3 spells CASSSLDMNTEAFF. The CDR3 coding sequence is TGCGCCAGCAGCTCGCTAGATATGAACACTGAAGCTTTCTTT.

A single count supports this clone. V is TRBV21-1 and J is TRBJ2-2; TRBD1, the table's D call, was not compared with the DNA. TRBV21-1 is labeled a pseudogene. CDR3 length: 14 residues. DNA for the CDR3: TGTGCCAGCAGCAATGACAGGGGGGAAGGGGAGCTGTTTTTT. Amino acid sequence: CASSNDRGEGELFF.

The chain links TRBV28 to TRBJ1-4, with TRBD1 matching over 7 bases. This CDR3 has 16 amino acids. In germline, CDR1 is MDHEN, CDR2 SYDVKM. Germline trimming cut 2 bases from V and 0 bases from J; bases unmatched to any gene: 3. CDR3 coding DNA: TGTGCCAGCAGTTTAGATCAGGGGGCAACTAATGAAAAACTGTTTTTT. Encoded protein: CASSLDQGATNEKLFF.

The sample holds a few counts of this clone. The genes are TRBV3-1 (or the pseudogene TRBV3-2) and TRBJ2-7; D is perhaps TRBD1 (6 bases). Germline V gives CDR1 LGHDT, CDR2 YNNKEL (reference sequence). V was clipped by 1 base and J by 7 bases, with 11 bases between them. The CDR3 consists of 13 residues. This CDR3 reads CASSQVGGYEQYF. Written as DNA, the CDR3 is TGTGCCAGCAGCCAAGTAGGGGGTTATGAGCAGTACTTC.

This clone was seen a few times. The chain uses TRBV10-1 and TRBJ2-3; tentative D call: TRBD1 (5 bases). CDR3 length equals 13 residues. The V and J ends lost 8 bases and 5 bases respectively, with 14 bases between them. CDR1 is WNHNN and CDR2 is SYGVQD in the germline V gene (reference sequence). The CDR3, as DNA: TGCGCCAGCCCTGAAACAGGTAGAGATACGCAGTATTTT. Protein: CASPETGRDTQYF.

This clone was seen more than once but under ten times. The chain couples TRBV4-1 to TRBJ1-2; 9 nucleotides match TRBD1. Germline CDR1 and CDR2: MGHRA and YSYEKL. V lost 4 bases, J lost 7 bases, and 7 bases stayed unmatched. The CDR3 consists of 14 residues. CDR3 DNA: TGCGCCAGCAGCCCTACTACAGGGGGCCGTGGCTACACCTTC. Amino acid sequence: CASSPTTGGRGYTF.

This chain connects TRBV28 to TRBJ2-7; D perhaps matches TRBD2 (5 bases). V lost 7 bases to trimming and J lost 3 bases, with 31 bases between them. Per the germline V gene, CDR1 is MDHEN and CDR2 is SYDVKM. This CDR3 comprises 19 residues. CDR3 nucleotide sequence: TGTGCCAGCATTCGCCCCCCCCCGGCAGGCCGGGATAGATACTACGAGCAGTACTTC. Protein sequence: CASIRPPPAGRDRYYEQYF.

The CDR3 nucleotides are TGTGCCAGCAGTTACGGGGGACTACCTAACTATGGCTACACCTTC. The encoded protein is CASSYGGLPNYGYTF. The chain recombines TRBV6-5 with TRBJ1-2, with D perhaps TRBD1 (5 bases). The CDR3 is 15 amino acids. Looked up from germline, CDR1 is MNHEY and CDR2 is SVGAGI. V lost 2 bases, J lost 0 bases, and 10 bases lay in between.

CDR3: CASSLALQSNSYNEQFF. CDR3 in DNA: TGCGCCAGCAGCTTGGCCTTACAGTCAAACTCCTACAATGAGCAGTTCTTC. The rearrangement joins TRBV5-1 to TRBJ2-1, with unresolved D. The CDR3 runs 17 residues. Between the trimmed V and J ends, which lost 0 bases and 0 bases, there was a span of 13 bases. From germline, CDR1 is SGHRS and CDR2 YFSETQ. The full variable domain, completed using reference TRBV5-1 and TRBJ2-1, is KAGVTQTPRYLIKTRGQQVTLSCSPISGHRSVSWYQQTPGQGLQFLFEYFSETQRNKGNFPGRFSGRQFSNSRSEMNVSTLELGDSALYLCASSLALQSNSYNEQFFGPGTRLTVL.

The chain joins TRBV28 to TRBJ2-7, with 11 bases lining up with TRBD1. This CDR3 region has 14 residues. The V segment lost 10 bases and the J segment 6 bases; nucleotides outside the gene matches: 11. Germline V gene data show CDR1 as MDHEN and CDR2 as SYDVKM. DNA for the CDR3: TGTGCCATCGCCTACGGGACAGGGGGACGCGAGCAGTACTTC. It yields the protein CAIAYGTGGREQYF.

The chain couples TRBV4-1 to TRBJ2-4; TRBD1 matches 7 bases. V shed 4 bases, J shed 2 bases, and the junction held 11 bases outside the gene matches. There are 17 residues in the CDR3. The germline CDR1 and CDR2 sequences are MGHRA and YSYEKL. The DNA for the CDR3 is TGCGCCAGCAGCCCCATTCACAGGGGAGTGACCAAAAACATTCAGTACTTC. Amino acids: CASSPIHRGVTKNIQYF.

J is TRBJ2-7 and V is TRBV7-2; possible D gene TRBD1, 5 bases. This CDR3 comprises 14 residues. V lost 1 base, J lost 3 bases, and 10 bases lay in between. Germline values: CDR1 SGHTA, CDR2 FQGNSA. CDR3 in amino acids: CASSLGQGIYEQYF. The CDR3 nucleotides are TGTGCCAGCAGCTTAGGGCAGGGAATCTACGAGCAGTACTTC. Looking up the rest from reference TRBV7-2 and TRBJ2-7 gives the full variable domain: GAGVSQSPSNKVTEKGKDVELRCDPISGHTALYWYRQSLGQGLEFLIYFQGNSAPDKSGLPSDRFSAERTGGSVSTLTIQRTQQEDSAVYLCASSLGQGIYEQYFGPGTRLTVT.

To note about this clone: Other DNA variants within this sample encode the same CDR3. The chain recombines TRBV5-8 with TRBJ1-5; D is undetermined. This CDR3 has 13 residues. CDR1 is SGHTS, CDR2 YDEGEE, per germline. V dropped 0 bases and J dropped 5 bases, with 6 bases sitting between them. The CDR3 region is CASSLAGDQPQHF. Written as DNA, the CDR3 is TGTGCCAGCAGCTTGGCTGGAGATCAGCCCCAGCATTTT.

This chain uses TRBV3-1 (or the pseudogene TRBV3-2) with TRBJ1-1; perhaps TRBD1 as D (5 bases). The germline V gene has CDR1 LGHDT and CDR2 YNNKEL (reference sequence). The CDR3 length is 14 residues. The V end lost 3 bases, the J end lost 4 bases, and 12 bases lay between the germline ends. CDR3 region: CASSHAGWGTEAFF. The CDR3 nucleotides read TGTGCCAGCAGCCATGCAGGGTGGGGCACTGAAGCTTTCTTT.

J is TRBJ2-1 and V is TRBV6-2 or TRBV6-3, with 10 bases lining up with TRBD2. J lost 7 bases, V lost 5 bases, and 8 bases had no gene match. CDR1 MNHEY and CDR2 SVGEGT come from the germline V gene. The CDR3 has 15 residues. The CDR3 is CASSISSGGGNEQFF. The DNA of the CDR3 is TGTGCCAGCAGTATCTCTAGCGGGGGTGGGAATGAGCAGTTCTTC.

This clone was counted at least ten times. The chain uses TRBV28 and TRBJ2-7; D is perhaps TRBD2 (5 bases). Germline V gene sequence: CDR1 MDHEN, CDR2 SYDVKM. CDR3 length: 16 residues. V was pared by 7 bases and J by 2 bases, with 21 bases between. Here the CDR3 reads CASTGITQEDPYEQYF. CDR3 sequence (DNA): TGTGCCAGCACCGGGATTACTCAGGAGGACCCCTACGAGCAGTACTTC.

The chain uses TRBV9 and TRBJ1-2, with 10 positions matching TRBD1. Germline values: CDR1 SGDLS, CDR2 YYNGEE. The CDR3 contains 16 residues. V was pared by 2 bases and J by 8 bases, with 12 bases of the junction left unmatched. CDR3 sequence: CASSVRWGQGTGGYTF. CDR3 bases: TGTGCCAGCAGCGTTCGATGGGGACAGGGGACAGGAGGCTACACCTTC. The variable domain in full, with the rest retrieved from reference TRBV9 and TRBJ1-2, is DSGVTQTPKHLITATGQRVTLRCSPRSGDLSVYWYQQSLDQGLQFLIQYYNGEERAKGNILERFSAQQFPDLHSELNLSSLELGDSALYFCASSVRWGQGTGGYTFGSGTRLTVV.

As concerns this clone: No conserved phenylalanine or tryptophan ends this CDR3, so it is likely a read error. The DNA is omitted, as the CDR3 cannot be located on it reliably, and the CDR3 follows TCRdb's listing. The chain is built from TRBV3-1 (or the pseudogene TRBV3-2) and TRBJ1-2; the DNA was not used to check the table's D call, TRBD1. Germline lookup yields CDR1 LGHDT and CDR2 YNNKEL (reference sequence). Including both end residues, the CDR3 is 12 amino acids long. The CDR3 is CASSQVGAGASV.

The rearrangement uses TRBV29-1 and TRBJ2-5, with 11 bases fitting TRBD2. The CDR3 loop spans 15 amino acids. With 8 bases clipped from V and 4 bases from J, the junction kept 12 bases outside the gene matches. Germline V gene data show CDR1 as SQVTM and CDR2 as ANQGSEA. This CDR3 is CSTGGGSGGAETQYF. CDR3 in DNA: TGCAGCACTGGAGGCGGTAGCGGGGGGGCAGAGACCCAGTACTTC.

This chain connects TRBV27 to TRBJ2-5, with 7 bases matching TRBD1. The CDR3 runs 14 residues. V gave up 6 bases and J gave up 2 bases; unmatched junction bases: 6. The germline V gene has CDR1 MNHEY and CDR2 SMNVEV (reference sequence). CDR3 in amino acids: CASSYGTVQETQYF. The CDR3 nucleotides read TGTGCCAGCAGCTATGGGACAGTTCAAGAGACCCAGTACTTC.

V is TRBV11-2 and J is TRBJ2-5, with D tentatively TRBD1 (6 bases). The CDR3 spans 13 residues. V was clipped by 6 bases and J by 4 bases, with 12 bases between them. From germline, CDR1 is SGHAT and CDR2 FQNNGV. CDR3 sequence reads: CASRPQGRETQYF. Written as DNA, the CDR3 is TGTGCCAGCAGGCCTCAGGGGCGAGAGACCCAGTACTTC.

The rearrangement joins TRBV4-1 to TRBJ1-2; no clear D gene. With 2 bases removed from V and 8 bases from J, the gap between germline ends came to 15 bases. Germline lookup yields CDR1 MGHRA and CDR2 YSYEKL. This CDR3 comprises 14 residues. The CDR3, as DNA: TGCGCCAGCAGCCAAACACCGGGAACGGGGGGCTACACCTTC. As protein: CASSQTPGTGGYTF.

The DNA for the CDR3 is TGTGCCAGCAGCGAGGGACAGGGTAACTACGAGCAGTACTTC. Translation gives CASSEGQGNYEQYF. V and J are TRBV9 and TRBJ2-7; 9 nucleotides line up with TRBD1. With 3 bases clipped from V and 3 bases from J, the junction kept 4 bases outside the gene matches. The CDR3 is 14 residues long. Per germline, CDR1 SGDLS and CDR2 YYNGEE.

This clone came up a few times. The chain combines TRBV18 with TRBJ1-4; TRBD1 agrees at 9 bases. The CDR3 consists of 16 residues. With 4 bases clipped from V and 7 bases from J, the junction kept 10 bases outside the gene matches. Germline V gene lookup returns CDR1 KGHSH and CDR2 LQKENI. The CDR3 protein is CASSLTGQGLIEKLFF. CDR3 DNA sequence: TGTGCCAGCTCACTTACGGGACAGGGCCTTATTGAAAAACTGTTTTTT.

J is TRBJ2-1 and V is TRBV11-3; D might be TRBD1 (6 bases). CDR3 length: 15 residues. Trimming pared 5 bases from V and 0 bases from J, leaving 11 bases between. Germline V gene lookup returns CDR1 SGHNT and CDR2 YENEEA. This chain's CDR3 is CASSRTGSSYNEQFF. As DNA, the CDR3 is TGTGCCAGCAGCCGTACAGGGAGCTCCTACAATGAGCAGTTCTTC.

Worth noting for this clone: One junction end disagrees with the germline gene, perhaps due to a read error. This chain links TRBV28 with TRBJ1-6; D may be TRBD1 (5 bases). The CDR3 consists of 14 residues. Germline V lookup: CDR1 MDHEN, CDR2 SYDVKM. The CDR3 coding sequence is TGTGCCAGCACTTTAGTACAGGCGGATTCACCCCTCCACTTT. Its translation is CASTLVQADSPLHF.

CDR3 in amino acids: CASSLTSGGEDTQYF. CDR3 bases: TGTGCCAGCAGTTTAACTAGCGGGGGGGAAGATACGCAGTATTTT. The rearrangement joins TRBV28 to TRBJ2-3, with 13 bases aligning to TRBD2. This CDR3 is built from 15 residues. The ends lost 2 bases at V and 5 bases at J; junction bases unmatched: 1. CDR1 and CDR2 from the germline V gene are MDHEN and SYDVKM.

The chain employs TRBV6-5 and TRBJ2-7; D possibly corresponds to TRBD1 (6 bases). V was pared by 2 bases and J by 4 bases, with 9 bases between. This CDR3 has 13 residues. From germline, CDR1 is MNHEY and CDR2 SVGAGI. The DNA for the CDR3 is TGTGCCAGCAGTTACGACAGGCAATACGAGCAGTACTTC. It codes for CASSYDRQYEQYF.

The chain combines TRBV6-6 with TRBJ2-1; D is unclear. Germline V gives CDR1 MNHNY, CDR2 SVGAGI (reference sequence). The V end lost 2 bases, the J end lost 9 bases, and 8 bases lay between the germline ends. This CDR3 has 12 residues. Here the CDR3 reads CASSYVSSEQFF. Here the CDR3 DNA reads TGTGCCAGCAGTTACGTTTCTAGTGAGCAGTTCTTC.